These 20 T cell receptor beta chains were all obtained from the same sample, sequenced in a study of vaccination and CD4 T cells after COVID-19. These TCRs are of unknown antigen specificity. An Oncomine TCR Beta short-read assay was used to sequence the DNA from cultured CD4+ T cells. TCRdb used MiXCR to reprocess the PCR reads, holding one entry per CDR3 protein. The sample shows approximately 12,000 distinct CDR3 sequences, 55% to 65% of them seen only once. Treatment reported: approximately nine-day PBMC culture with coronavirus spike peptide pools or control peptides (ViraFEST assay). The sequences come from CD4+ T cells from blood, cultured in vitro, collected before SARS-CoV-2 vaccination. Receptors originate from a human donor who had recovered from COVID-19.

This CDR3 reads CASIRGPVSTDTQYF. CDR3 bases: TGTGCCAGCATACGGGGTCCAGTGAGCACAGATACGCAGTATTTT. The V and J genes are TRBV7-9 and TRBJ2-3, with D maybe TRBD2 (5 bases). Trimming shortened V by 7 bases and J by 0 bases, and 14 bases separated the two germline ends. Germline CDR1 and CDR2: SEHNR and FQNEAQ (reference sequence). The CDR3 covers 15 residues.

The rearrangement links TRBV4-3 to TRBJ1-2; the match to TRBD1 covers 10 bases. This CDR3 is 15 amino acids long. The V and J ends lost 3 bases and 4 bases, in that order; junction bases with no gene match: 5. Looked up from germline, CDR1 is LGHNA and CDR2 is YSLEER. CDR3 region: CASSQTGGDTYGYTF. In DNA form, the CDR3 reads TGCGCCAGCAGCCAGACAGGGGGCGATACCTATGGCTACACCTTC.

V and J are TRBV27 and TRBJ1-6; 8 bases align to TRBD1. V was pared by 4 bases and J by 8 bases, with 10 bases of the junction left unmatched. Looked up from germline, CDR1 is MNHEY and CDR2 is SMNVEV (reference sequence). The CDR3 is 16 residues long. The CDR3 region is CASSSRLGTGDSPLHF. Here the CDR3 DNA reads TGTGCCAGCAGTTCTAGACTCGGGACAGGTGATTCACCCCTCCACTTT.

This clonotype was seen once. One junction end does not reproduce the germline sequence, and a read error may be involved. The chain carries TRBV6-1 and TRBJ2-1; 11 positions agree with TRBD2. Germline V gene lookup returns CDR1 MNHNS and CDR2 SASEGT. The CDR3 totals 14 residues. The DNA for the CDR3 is TGTGCCATCAGTGAGATAGCGGGGGGGCCCGGGCAGTTCTTC. It encodes CAISEIAGGPGQFF.

The J gene is TRBJ1-1, the V gene TRBV6-2 or TRBV6-3; D gene ambiguous. V was pared by 8 bases and J by 1 base, with 5 bases between. The length of the CDR3 is 11 residues. The V gene's germline CDR1 is MNHEY and CDR2 SVGEGT. The CDR3: CASQTNTEAFF. For the CDR3, the DNA is TGTGCCAGCCAAACGAACACTGAAGCTTTCTTT.

This clonotype was picked up a small number of times. The J gene is TRBJ1-5, the V gene TRBV2; 10 nucleotides align to TRBD1. V lost 8 bases, J lost 6 bases, and 4 bases stayed unmatched. Germline V lookup: CDR1 SNHLY, CDR2 FYNNEI. This CDR3 is 13 amino acids long. In DNA form, the CDR3 reads TGTGCCAGCGGCCGGGACAGGGGTCAGCCCCAGCATTTT. It translates to CASGRDRGQPQHF. The full variable domain, with the rest looked up from reference TRBV2 and TRBJ1-5, is EPEVTQTPSHQVTQMGQEVILRCVPISNHLYFYWYRQILGQKVEFLVSFYNNEISEKSEIFDDQFSVERPDGSNFTLKIRSTKLEDSAMYFCASGRDRGQPQHFGDGTRLSIL.

The rearrangement uses TRBV30 and TRBJ2-3; D is undetermined. The CDR3 loop spans 12 amino acids. CDR1 GTSNPN and CDR2 SVGIG come from the germline V gene (reference sequence). The V end was cut by 3 bases, the J end by 3 bases, with 7 bases between. The chain's CDR3 is CAWSPPTDTQYF. The CDR3 DNA is TGTGCCTGGAGCCCCCCGACAGATACGCAGTATTTT. The full variable domain, its missing parts supplied by reference TRBV30 and TRBJ2-3, is SQTIHQWPATLVQPVGSPLSLECTVEGTSNPNLYWYRQAAGRGLQLLFYSVGIGQISSEVPQNLSASRPQDRQFILSSKKLLLSDSGFYLCAWSPPTDTQYFGPGTRLTVL.

This clonotype turned up a few times. Relative to the germline gene, one junction end is altered; a read error may explain this. This rearrangement joins TRBV19 to TRBJ1-6, with 9 bases identical to TRBD1. This CDR3 is 15 amino acids long. Germline V gene data show CDR1 as LNHDA and CDR2 as SQIVND (reference sequence). CDR3: CATSLPGQGGSPLHF. The CDR3 region has the DNA TGTGCCACTAGTCTCCCGGGACAGGGAGGATCACCCCTCCACTTT. Full variable domain (missing parts from reference TRBV19 and TRBJ1-6): DGGITQSPKYLFRKEGQNVTLSCEQNLNHDAMYWYRQDPGQGLRLIYYSQIVNDFQKGDIAEGYSVSREKKESFPLTVTSAQKNPTAFYLCATSLPGQGGSPLHFGNGTRLTVT.

This clonotype was counted only a few times. The chain has TRBV27 and TRBJ1-2; no clear D gene. Germline V CDR1 and CDR2: MNHEY, SMNVEV (reference sequence). The CDR3 has 15 amino acids. Trimming removed 0 bases from V and 8 bases from J, with 16 bases in between. The CDR3 sequence: CASSLSGTPSGGYTF. DNA for the CDR3: TGTGCCAGCAGTTTATCGGGAACACCATCCGGGGGCTACACCTTC.

The rearrangement uses TRBV20-1 and TRBJ1-3; TRBD1 is a possible D gene (5 bases). CDR1 and CDR2 (germline): DFQATT, SNEGSKA (reference sequence). Trimming removed 0 bases from V and 5 bases from J, with 8 bases in between. The CDR3 spans 13 residues. CDR3: CSARDSGRNTIYF. In DNA, the CDR3 is TGCAGTGCTAGAGATTCAGGGAGAAACACCATATATTTT.

The gene calls are TRBV6-2 or TRBV6-3 and TRBJ2-1; 14 positions match TRBD2. The CDR3 is 15 amino acids. Trimming at V came to 6 bases and at J to 4 bases, leaving 2 bases not matched to a gene. Per germline, CDR1 MNHEY and CDR2 SVGEGT. The CDR3 spells CASSRLAGGYNEQFF. The CDR3 DNA follows: TGTGCCAGCAGCAGACTAGCGGGAGGGTACAATGAGCAGTTCTTC.

V gene TRBV6-1 combines with J gene TRBJ2-1; D perhaps matches TRBD1 (6 bases). The CDR3 contains 19 residues. V lost 2 bases and J lost 0, with 20 bases in between. Germline CDR1 is MNHNS and CDR2 is SASEGT. The CDR3 region is CASSEQQGAAWSSYNEQFF. DNA of the CDR3: TGTGCCAGCAGTGAACAACAGGGCGCGGCTTGGAGCTCCTACAATGAGCAGTTCTTC.

This clonotype is medium-sized (0.01 to 0.1%) in the sample. V gene TRBV28 combines with J gene TRBJ1-2; TRBD1 matches at 7 bases. J was trimmed by 3 bases and V by 5 bases; bases with no gene match: 9. The CDR3 extends over 15 amino acids. Germline assignment: CDR1 MDHEN and CDR2 SYDVKM. Written as DNA, the CDR3 is TGTGCCAGCAGTGCAGTTGACAGGGTATACTATGGCTACACCTTC. This gives the protein CASSAVDRVYYGYTF.

The chain recombines TRBV2 with TRBJ2-3; D remains ambiguous. Germline V CDR1 and CDR2: SNHLY, FYNNEI. The germline V and J ends were trimmed by 5 bases and 10 bases, with 10 bases remaining between them. The length of the CDR3 is 11 residues. Here the CDR3 reads CASSIADAQYF. The CDR3 coding sequence is TGTGCCAGCAGTATAGCCGATGCGCAGTATTTT. The variable domain in full, completed from reference TRBV2 and TRBJ2-3, reads EPEVTQTPSHQVTQMGQEVILRCVPISNHLYFYWYRQILGQKVEFLVSFYNNEISEKSEIFDDQFSVERPDGSNFTLKIRSTKLEDSAMYFCASSIADAQYFGPGTRLTVL.

V gene TRBV27 combines with J gene TRBJ2-3; D remains ambiguous. This CDR3 has 15 amino acids. CDR1 and CDR2 from the germline V gene are MNHEY and SMNVEV (reference sequence). Trimming stripped 6 bases from V and 2 bases from J, with 15 bases between. The CDR3 loop reads CASRRLLILTDTQYF. DNA of the CDR3: TGTGCCAGCAGGAGACTTCTAATCCTCACAGATACGCAGTATTTT.

This rearrangement joins TRBV7-6 to TRBJ2-5, with D possibly being TRBD1 (5 bases). In germline, CDR1 is SGHVS, CDR2 FNYEAQ. Trimming took off 2 bases at V and 5 bases at J, with 12 bases between the two ends. The CDR3 is 14 amino acids. The CDR3 sequence: CASSLKGARETQYF. The DNA of the CDR3 is TGTGCCAGCAGCTTAAAAGGGGCGCGGGAGACCCAGTACTTC.

The V call is TRBV19, the J call TRBJ2-2; D uncertain. Trimming shortened V by 5 bases and J by 6 bases, and 7 bases separated the two germline ends. This CDR3 has 12 residues. The germline V gene encodes CDR1 LNHDA and CDR2 SQIVND (reference sequence). CDR3 coding DNA: TGTGCCAGTAGTGGATGGGCCGGGGAGCTGTTTTTT. Its translation: CASSGWAGELFF.

This clonotype was counted between two and nine times. V and J are TRBV6-1 and TRBJ1-1; the match to TRBD1 covers 10 bases. CDR1 is MNHNS and CDR2 is SASEGT in the germline V gene. The J segment lost 5 bases and the V segment lost 6 bases, leaving 6 bases of the junction unmatched. CDR3 length equals 14 residues. CDR3 DNA: TGTGCCAGCAGCCACCGGGACAGGGGTACTGAAGCTTTCTTT. It yields the protein CASSHRDRGTEAFF.

The V and J genes are TRBV19 and TRBJ2-2, with D possibly called TRBD1 or TRBD2 (5 bases each). Germline V lookup: CDR1 LNHDA, CDR2 SQIVND (reference sequence). The ends were cut back, 3 bases at V and 5 bases at J, with 13 bases in the middle. The CDR3 has 15 residues. CDR3 DNA sequence: TGTGCCAGTAGTATCGGCGACGGGGCTACCGGGGAGCTGTTTTTT. This translates into CASSIGDGATGELFF.

This chain connects TRBV14 to TRBJ2-3; TRBD2 might be the D (7 bases). Germline values: CDR1 SGHDN, CDR2 FVKESK. The CDR3 is made up of 14 amino acids. V shed 1 base and J shed 6 bases, with 11 bases lying between them. The CDR3 protein is CASSQARGLDTQYF. Here the CDR3 DNA reads TGTGCCAGCAGCCAAGCGCGGGGGCTTGATACGCAGTATTTT.